The 13 T cell receptor beta chains presented below share a single source sample, sequenced in a study of identical twins. TCRdb independently ran MiXCR on the 5' RACE reads; one entry per CDR3 protein. The sample has hundreds of thousands of distinct CDR3 sequences, less than 9.5% seen once. The material sequenced was memory (CD45RO+) T cells sorted from blood. The receptors shown here come from a woman in her late teens or twenties in good health.

This clonotype was seen more than once but under ten times. Here the CDR3 reads CASSLWPDTEAFF. In DNA, the CDR3 is TGTGCCAGCAGTTTGTGGCCCGACACTGAAGCTTTCTTT. The V gene is TRBV27, the J gene TRBJ1-1; D is undetermined. V was pared by 3 bases and J by 3 bases, with 8 bases between. Germline assignment: CDR1 MNHEY and CDR2 SMNVEV (reference sequence). The CDR3 loop spans 13 amino acids.

This clonotype was found a few times. The chain is built from TRBV30 and TRBJ2-3; D is undetermined. The CDR3 runs 12 residues. The ends were cut back, 3 bases at V and 7 bases at J, with 11 bases in the middle. Germline CDR1 GTSNPN, CDR2 SVGIG (reference sequence). The CDR3 DNA reads as TGTGCCTGGAGCCGAACTACCTATACGCAGTATTTT. This gives the protein CAWSRTTYTQYF.

This clonotype has more than one count but fewer than ten. A read error is possible here, since a much larger clone lies one base away. This rearrangement joins TRBV5-1 to TRBJ1-1, with D uncertain. There are 13 residues in the CDR3. The germline V gene has CDR1 SGHRS and CDR2 YFSETQ. In nucleotides, the CDR3 is TGCGCCAGCAGGTTGGAAGTGAACACTGAAGCTTTCTTT. This sequence encodes CASRLEVNTEAFF.

The DNA of the CDR3 is TGTGCCAGCTCTCTCCTGTACACTGAAGCTTTCTTT. As protein: CASSLLYTEAFF. The chain has TRBV18 and TRBJ1-1; D gene unclear. Germline lookup yields CDR1 KGHSH and CDR2 LQKENI. V lost 6 bases and J lost 3, with 8 bases in between. This CDR3 spans 12 amino acids.

The sample holds a few counts of this clonotype. The chain combines TRBV18 with TRBJ2-5; D remains unclear. Germline values: CDR1 KGHSH, CDR2 LQKENI. V lost 1 base, J lost 5 bases, and 5 bases lay in between. CDR3 length: 12 amino acids. The CDR3 here is CASSPRSETQYF. The CDR3 coding sequence is TGTGCCAGCTCACCACGGTCCGAGACCCAGTACTTC.

The sample holds a few counts of this clonotype. The chain employs TRBV6-2 or TRBV6-3 and TRBJ2-3, with 7 bases fitting TRBD2. The CDR3 has 16 amino acids. With V trimmed by 2 bases and J by 0 bases, 5 bases remained unmatched. In germline, CDR1 is MNHEY, CDR2 SVGEGT. For the CDR3, the DNA is TGTGCCAGCAGTTACGGGCTAGCGGCTAGCACAGATACGCAGTATTTT. Encoded protein: CASSYGLAASTDTQYF.

V and J are TRBV15 and TRBJ2-3; D remains ambiguous. This CDR3 comprises 14 residues. CDR1 LNHNV and CDR2 YYDKDF come from the germline V gene (reference sequence). Deletions cut 4 bases from V and 0 bases from J, with 8 bases between. CDR3 sequence (DNA): TGTGCCACCAGCACGAAGTATAGCACAGATACGCAGTATTTT. Translated: CATSTKYSTDTQYF. Based on the CDR3 plus reference TRBV15 and TRBJ2-3, the full variable domain is DAMVIQNPRYQVTQFGKPVTLSCSQTLNHNVMYWYQQKSSQAPKLLFHYYDKDFNNEADTPDNFQSRRPNTSFCFLDIRSPGLGDTAMYLCATSTKYSTDTQYFGPGTRLTVL.

A few counts support this clonotype. The chain uses TRBV3-1 and TRBJ2-3, with TRBD2 identical over 14 bases. V was pared by 0 bases and J by 0 bases, with 2 bases of the junction left unmatched. Per germline, CDR1 LGHDT and CDR2 YNNKEL (reference sequence). The CDR3 is 18 residues long. CDR3 nucleotides: TGTGCCAGCAGCCAAGAGACTAGCGGGAGGGCCAGCACAGATACGCAGTATTTT. This encodes CASSQETSGRASTDTQYF.

The chain is built from TRBV2 and TRBJ1-6, with D possibly matching TRBD1 (5 bases). The CDR3 extends over 14 amino acids. Germline V gives CDR1 SNHLY, CDR2 FYNNEI. V gave up 4 bases and J gave up 8 bases, with 12 bases separating them. The CDR3 DNA is TGTGCCAGCAGTGGAGGGACGCTTGATTCACCCCTCCACTTT. This encodes CASSGGTLDSPLHF.

This clonotype was counted only a few times. The chain uses TRBV7-2 and TRBJ2-7; TRBD2 is a possible D gene (6 bases). The V end lost 3 bases, the J end lost 9 bases, and 15 bases lay between the germline ends. The CDR3 loop spans 13 amino acids. The germline gives CDR1 SGHTA, CDR2 FQGNSA. The CDR3 reads CASSLTAGSVQYF. CDR3 in DNA: TGTGCCAGCAGCTTGACGGCGGGAAGCGTGCAGTACTTC.

The sample holds many counts of this clonotype. The chain joins TRBV20-1 to TRBJ1-1; no clear D gene. The CDR3 spans 13 residues. CDR1 and CDR2 from the germline V gene are DFQATT and SNEGSKA (reference sequence). With 5 bases removed from V and 1 base from J, the gap between germline ends came to 11 bases. CDR3 coding DNA: TGCAGTGCTCCTACGGGGAGGAACACTGAAGCTTTCTTT. The encoded protein is CSAPTGRNTEAFF.

In this sample, this clonotype turned up a few times. This chain joins TRBV5-1 and TRBJ2-3; TRBD2 matches at 9 bases. The germline CDR1 and CDR2 sequences are SGHRS and YFSETQ. V shed 6 bases and J 2 bases; nucleotides not matched to a gene: 4. The CDR3 is 14 amino acids. The CDR3 sequence: CASTTSGYTDTQYF. As DNA, the CDR3 is TGCGCCAGCACGACTAGCGGCTACACAGATACGCAGTATTTT.

About this clonotype itself: The junction departs from germline at one end; a sequencing error may be responsible. This chain uses TRBV12-3 or TRBV12-4 with TRBJ2-1; D possibly corresponds to TRBD2 (6 bases). The CDR3 consists of 18 residues. The CDR3 bases are TGTGCCTGCAGTTTACGGGGGACCGGGAGTGTTACCTACAATGAGCAGTTCTTC. This gives the protein CACSLRGTGSVTYNEQFF.